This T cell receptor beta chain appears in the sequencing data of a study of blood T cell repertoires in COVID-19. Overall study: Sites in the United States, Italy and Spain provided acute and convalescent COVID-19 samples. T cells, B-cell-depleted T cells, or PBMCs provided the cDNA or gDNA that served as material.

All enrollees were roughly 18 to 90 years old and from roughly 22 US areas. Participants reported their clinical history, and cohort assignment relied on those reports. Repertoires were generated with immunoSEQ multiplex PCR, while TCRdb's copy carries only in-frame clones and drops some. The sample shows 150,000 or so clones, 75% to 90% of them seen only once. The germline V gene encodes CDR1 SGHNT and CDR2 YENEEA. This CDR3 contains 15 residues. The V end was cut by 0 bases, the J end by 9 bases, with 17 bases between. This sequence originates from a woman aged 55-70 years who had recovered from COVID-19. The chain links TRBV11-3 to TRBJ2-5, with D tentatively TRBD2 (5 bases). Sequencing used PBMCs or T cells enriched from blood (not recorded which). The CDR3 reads CASSLDPIPLEAQYF. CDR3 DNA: TGTGCCAGCAGCTTAGATCCGATTCCTCTGGAGGCCCAGTACTTC.